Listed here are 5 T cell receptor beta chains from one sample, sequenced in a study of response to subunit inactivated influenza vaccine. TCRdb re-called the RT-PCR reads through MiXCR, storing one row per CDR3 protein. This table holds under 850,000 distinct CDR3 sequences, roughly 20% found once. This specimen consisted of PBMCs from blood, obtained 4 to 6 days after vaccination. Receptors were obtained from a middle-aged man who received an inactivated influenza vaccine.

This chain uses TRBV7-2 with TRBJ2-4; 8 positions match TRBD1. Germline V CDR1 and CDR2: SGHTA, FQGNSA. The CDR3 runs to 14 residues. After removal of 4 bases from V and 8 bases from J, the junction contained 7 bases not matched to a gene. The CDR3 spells CASSSDRAVDIQYF. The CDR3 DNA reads TGTGCCAGCAGCTCGGACAGGGCGGTCGACATTCAGTACTTC. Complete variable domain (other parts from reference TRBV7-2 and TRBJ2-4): GAGVSQSPSNKVTEKGKDVELRCDPISGHTALYWYRQSLGQGLEFLIYFQGNSAPDKSGLPSDRFSAERTGGSVSTLTIQRTQQEDSAVYLCASSSDRAVDIQYFGAGTRLSVL.

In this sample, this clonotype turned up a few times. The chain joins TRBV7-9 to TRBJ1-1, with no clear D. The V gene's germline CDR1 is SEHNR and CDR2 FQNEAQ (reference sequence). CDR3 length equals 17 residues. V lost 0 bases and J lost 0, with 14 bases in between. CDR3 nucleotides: TGTGCCAGCAGCTTAGCAGGTCTAACGGGTATGAACACTGAAGCTTTCTTT. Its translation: CASSLAGLTGMNTEAFF.

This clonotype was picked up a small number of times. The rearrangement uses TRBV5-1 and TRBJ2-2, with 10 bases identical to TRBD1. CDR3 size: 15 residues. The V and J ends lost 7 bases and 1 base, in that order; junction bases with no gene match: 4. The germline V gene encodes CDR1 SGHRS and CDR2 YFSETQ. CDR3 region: CASRQGAWNTGELFF. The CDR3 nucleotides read TGCGCCAGCCGACAGGGGGCTTGGAACACCGGGGAGCTGTTTTTT.

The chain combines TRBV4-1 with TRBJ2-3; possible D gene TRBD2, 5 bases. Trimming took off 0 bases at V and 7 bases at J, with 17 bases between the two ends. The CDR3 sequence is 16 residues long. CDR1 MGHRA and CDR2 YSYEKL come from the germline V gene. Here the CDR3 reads CASSQETGHGGYTQYF. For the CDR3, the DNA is TGCGCCAGCAGCCAAGAAACCGGCCACGGAGGATATACGCAGTATTTT.

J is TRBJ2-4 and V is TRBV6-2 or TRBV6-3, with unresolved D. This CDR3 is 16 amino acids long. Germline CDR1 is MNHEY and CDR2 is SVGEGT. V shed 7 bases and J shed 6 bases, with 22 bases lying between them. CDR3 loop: CASMENPFRQRNIQYF. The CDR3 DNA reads TGTGCCAGCATGGAGAACCCCTTCAGGCAAAGAAACATTCAGTACTTC.